Presented here are 18 T cell receptor beta chains from one specimen sequenced in a study of T cells of healthy individuals. TCRdb analysed the 5' RACE reads with MiXCR anew, one entry per CDR3 protein. Here the sample spans over 95,000 distinct CDR3 sequences, roughly 15% being singletons. Receptor source: a human donor in good health.

In its sample, this clonotype was seen many times. DNA of the CDR3: TGCACCAGCAGGATGACAGCGGGAGGGGAGTACCAAGAGACCCAGTACTTC. Protein product: CTSRMTAGGEYQETQYF. The V gene is TRBV1, the J gene TRBJ2-5; the table calls TRBD2, which could not be checked here. TRBV1 is listed as a pseudogene. The CDR3 runs to 17 residues.

The rearrangement joins TRBV7-2 to TRBJ2-7; TRBD1 agrees at 7 bases. Germline assignment: CDR1 SGHTA and CDR2 FQGNSA. The junction had 7 bases not matched to a gene; V was cut back by 2 bases and J by 0 bases. The CDR3 extends over 16 amino acids. This CDR3 reads CASSLTRDSSSYEQYF. For the CDR3, the DNA is TGTGCCAGCAGCTTAACCCGGGACAGTTCCTCCTACGAGCAGTACTTC. The complete variable domain, with remaining parts taken from reference TRBV7-2 and TRBJ2-7, reads GAGVSQSPSNKVTEKGKDVELRCDPISGHTALYWYRQSLGQGLEFLIYFQGNSAPDKSGLPSDRFSAERTGGSVSTLTIQRTQQEDSAVYLCASSLTRDSSSYEQYFGPGTRLTVT.

The CDR3 bases are TGTGCCAGCAGTTACGGGGGTCCTTTCTATGGCTACACCTTC. The encoded protein is CASSYGGPFYGYTF. The rearrangement uses TRBV6-5 and TRBJ1-2; a weak D match, TRBD1 (5 bases). V was shortened by 2 bases and J by 4 bases, with 11 bases between the two germline ends. In germline, CDR1 is MNHEY, CDR2 SVGAGI. The CDR3 runs 14 residues.

This chain joins TRBV29-1 and TRBJ2-1; possibly TRBD2 for D (5 bases). The CDR3 is 13 amino acids. Germline-derived CDR1 and CDR2 are SQVTM and ANQGSEA. Trimming removed 7 bases from V and 6 bases from J, with 16 bases in between. The CDR3 reads CSACNSAGNEQFF. CDR3 in DNA: TGCAGCGCGTGTAACAGTGCGGGCAATGAGCAGTTCTTC.

A few counts support this clonotype. CDR3 residues: CASSQGGQKLSEQFF. For the CDR3, the DNA is TGTGCCAGCAGCCAAGGGGGACAAAAATTAAGTGAGCAGTTCTTC. This sequence joins TRBV3-1 and TRBJ2-1; perhaps TRBD1 as D (6 bases). V shed 1 base and J shed 9 bases, with 16 bases lying between them. This CDR3 comprises 15 residues. Germline CDR1 and CDR2: LGHDT and YNNKEL (reference sequence).

This clonotype was observed at least ten times. The genes are TRBV20-1 and TRBJ2-7, with D possibly matching TRBD1 (5 bases). CDR1 and CDR2 from the germline V gene are DFQATT and SNEGSKA (reference sequence). This CDR3 has 12 residues. The V end lost 7 bases, the J end lost 4 bases, and 14 bases lay between the germline ends. The CDR3 spells CSGNGDRYEQYF. The CDR3 DNA sequence: TGCAGTGGGAACGGCGACAGATACGAGCAGTACTTC.

In its sample, this clonotype was seen a few times. V is TRBV2 and J is TRBJ2-1, with TRBD2 matching over 12 bases. V dropped 3 bases and J dropped 7; count of bases not matched to a gene: 4. The CDR3 sequence is 15 residues long. CDR1 and CDR2 from the germline V gene are SNHLY and FYNNEI. The CDR3, as DNA: TGTGCCAGCAGTGACCGACTAGCGGGAGTTAATGAGCAGTTCTTC. It is translated as CASSDRLAGVNEQFF.

As concerns this clonotype: A much larger clone is a single base away; this may be a read error. The conserved phenylalanine or tryptophan normally closing the CDR3 is absent here, so this likely arose from a read error. The CDR3 reads CATSRDLSSGNTIYS. The CDR3 DNA reads TGTGCCACCAGCAGAGATCTGAGCTCTGGAAACACCATATATTCT. The chain joins TRBV15 to TRBJ1-3; D uncertain. V was trimmed by 0 bases and J by 0 bases, leaving 6 bases between them. From germline, CDR1 is LNHNV and CDR2 YYDKDF (reference sequence). The CDR3 length is 15 residues.

The V call is TRBV2, the J call TRBJ2-6; D call uncertain. V was shortened by 8 bases and J by 2 bases, with 19 bases between the two germline ends. CDR1 SNHLY and CDR2 FYNNEI come from the germline V gene. The length of the CDR3 is 17 residues. Here the CDR3 reads CASARLKLDPGANVLTF. CDR3 DNA sequence: TGTGCCAGCGCCCGACTTAAGCTTGATCCTGGGGCCAACGTCCTGACTTTC. The variable domain in full, completed from reference TRBV2 and TRBJ2-6, reads EPEVTQTPSHQVTQMGQEVILRCVPISNHLYFYWYRQILGQKVEFLVSFYNNEISEKSEIFDDQFSVERPDGSNFTLKIRSTKLEDSAMYFCASARLKLDPGANVLTFGAGSRLTVL.

This clonotype has a handful of counts. This chain links TRBV28 with TRBJ1-1; no firm D call. Germline CDR1 is MDHEN and CDR2 is SYDVKM. There are 14 residues in the CDR3. V was trimmed by 3 bases and J by 3 bases, leaving 11 bases between them. The CDR3 DNA sequence: TGTGCCAGCAGTTTCCTCACGGAGGACACTGAAGCTTTCTTT. Protein product: CASSFLTEDTEAFF.

This clonotype was seen at least ten times. The V and J genes are TRBV20-1 and TRBJ2-1; 10 bases are a match to TRBD2. Trimming removed 8 bases from V and 0 bases from J; junction bases left unmatched: 7. From germline, CDR1 is DFQATT and CDR2 SNEGSKA (reference sequence). The CDR3 spans 15 residues. The CDR3 sequence is CSLAGAISSYNEQFF. DNA of the CDR3: TGCAGTCTAGCGGGGGCTATAAGCTCCTACAATGAGCAGTTCTTC.

This chain connects TRBV10-3 to TRBJ1-5; D might be TRBD1 (5 bases). CDR3 length: 14 amino acids. The ends were cut back, 4 bases at V and 3 bases at J, with 10 bases in the middle. Germline V CDR1 and CDR2: ENHRY, SYGVKD. The CDR3, as DNA: TGTGCCATCAGTGCCCAGGGTCTCAATCAGCCCCAGCATTTT. It specifies CAISAQGLNQPQHF.

The rearrangement links TRBV4-1 to TRBJ1-1; D might be TRBD1 (5 bases). This CDR3 has 14 amino acids. Trimming pared 4 bases from V and 4 bases from J, leaving 13 bases between. Germline V gene lookup returns CDR1 MGHRA and CDR2 YSYEKL. The CDR3 DNA is TGCGCCAGCAGCCGGGACTCCAAGGGCACTGAAGCTTTCTTT. Protein sequence: CASSRDSKGTEAFF.

In its sample, this clonotype was seen a few times. The CDR3 DNA is TGTGCCAGCAGCCGGGTTCACAGCGGGGTCAGGGCCCAGTACTTC. This encodes CASSRVHSGVRAQYF. The chain links TRBV28 to TRBJ2-5, with 7 bases aligning to TRBD2. The germline V gene has CDR1 MDHEN and CDR2 SYDVKM. CDR3 size: 15 residues. V lost 6 bases and J lost 9; bases outside the gene matches: 16.

This clonotype occurred once. The CDR3 nucleotides are TGTGCCAGCAGTCCCAGGGGGGGCGGACCCGAAAAACTGTTTTTT. This gives the protein CASSPRGGGPEKLFF. The J gene is TRBJ1-4, the V gene TRBV6-5; 7 bases line up with TRBD1. CDR3 length: 15 amino acids. V lost 5 bases to trimming and J lost 8 bases; unmatched junction nucleotides: 11. Germline loops: CDR1 MNHEY, CDR2 SVGAGI.

The V call is TRBV5-6, the J call TRBJ2-3; TRBD1 aligns across 8 bases. Trimming removed 1 base from V and 15 bases from J; junction bases left unmatched: 10. Per the germline V gene, CDR1 is SGHDT and CDR2 is YYEEEE. CDR3 length: 13 residues. Written as DNA, the CDR3 is TGTGCCAGCAGCTTGTGGGGACAGGCAACGCTTTATTTT. This codes for CASSLWGQATLYF.

This clonotype was seen only a few times. The chain couples TRBV15 to TRBJ2-1, with D perhaps matching TRBD2 (5 bases). V lost 0 bases and J 7 bases, leaving 13 bases between the germline ends. Germline CDR1 LNHNV, CDR2 YYDKDF (reference sequence). CDR3 size: 15 residues. The CDR3: CATSRDGLAMNEQFF. CDR3 nucleotide sequence: TGTGCCACCAGCAGAGATGGACTCGCTATGAATGAGCAGTTCTTC.

The chain carries TRBV7-7 and TRBJ2-5; 12 bases match TRBD2. CDR3 size: 16 residues. Germline V CDR1 and CDR2: SSHAT, FNYEAQ (reference sequence). J gave up 4 bases and V 5 bases, and 8 bases lay outside the gene matches. The CDR3: CASSPQTSGGGETQYF. The CDR3 region has the DNA TGTGCCAGCAGCCCACAGACTAGCGGGGGCGGAGAGACCCAGTACTTC.